One sample yielded the 32 T cell receptor beta chains listed below, sequenced in a study of blood T cell repertoires in COVID-19. Clones were read by immunoSEQ multiplex PCR, and TCRdb kept only the in-frame ones, dropping some. This table has roughly 100,000 clones, roughly 80% appearing once. The sequenced material came from peripheral blood. These receptors were collected from a human donor in a cohort sampled during active COVID-19.

The chain combines TRBV18 with TRBJ2-7; D is undetermined. CDR3 size: 14 residues. Germline lookup yields CDR1 KGHSH and CDR2 LQKENI. The V and J ends lost 1 base and 0 bases respectively, with 7 bases between them. The CDR3 sequence: CASSPRASSYEQYF. The DNA for the CDR3 is TGTGCCAGCTCACCACGGGCCAGCTCCTACGAGCAGTACTTC. Full variable domain (remainder filled in from reference TRBV18 and TRBJ2-7): NAGVMQNPRHLVRRRGQEARLRCSPMKGHSHVYWYRQLPEEGLKFMVYLQKENIIDESGMPKERFSAEFPKEGPSILRIQQVVRGDSAAYFCASSPRASSYEQYFGPGTRLTVT.

The gene calls are TRBV9 and TRBJ2-5, with TRBD2 identical over 11 bases. Germline lookup yields CDR1 SGDLS and CDR2 YYNGEE. The ends lost 0 bases at V and 5 bases at J; junction bases unmatched: 9. The CDR3 has 17 residues. The CDR3 spells CASSVAPLAGGRETQYF. DNA of the CDR3: TGTGCCAGCAGCGTAGCCCCCCTAGCGGGGGGTCGGGAGACCCAGTACTTC.

The genes are TRBV6-1 and TRBJ2-1; maybe TRBD1 (5 bases). This CDR3 spans 15 amino acids. CDR1 MNHNS and CDR2 SASEGT come from the germline V gene. V shed 3 bases and J shed 3 bases, with 12 bases lying between them. CDR3 DNA sequence: TGTGCCAGCAGTGAGAGGCAGGGCAACTACAATGAGCAGTTCTTC. Protein product: CASSERQGNYNEQFF.

The chain recombines TRBV6-6 with TRBJ2-6; weak D call: TRBD1 (6 bases). Per germline, CDR1 MNHNY and CDR2 SVGAGI (reference sequence). Trimming cost V 5 bases and J 2 bases, with 22 bases left between them. The CDR3 loop spans 19 amino acids. In DNA form, the CDR3 reads TGTGCCAGCAGTCGACGGCCTTCAAAAACAGGGACTGGGGCCAACGTCCTGACTTTC. Translating gives CASSRRPSKTGTGANVLTF.

V gene TRBV5-6 combines with J gene TRBJ1-3; TRBD1 matches 8 bases. Germline V CDR1 and CDR2: SGHDT, YYEEEE. There are 14 residues in the CDR3. Unmatched junction bases numbered 2, after V lost 4 bases and J lost 2 bases. The CDR3 protein is CASSVQGAGNTIYF. In DNA, the CDR3 is TGTGCCAGCAGCGTACAGGGGGCTGGAAACACCATATATTTT.

V usage is TRBV4-1 and J usage is TRBJ1-3, with D uncertain. V was shortened by 3 bases and J by 2 bases, with 11 bases between the two germline ends. The CDR3 is made up of 15 amino acids. Looked up from germline, CDR1 is MGHRA and CDR2 is YSYEKL. DNA of the CDR3: TGCGCCAGCAGCCACGGGAGAGAAACTGGAAACACCATATATTTT. Translated: CASSHGRETGNTIYF.

The count of this clone is one. This chain connects TRBV28 to TRBJ2-3; the match to TRBD2 covers 10 bases. The germline gives CDR1 MDHEN, CDR2 SYDVKM. There are 18 residues in the CDR3. V dropped 5 bases and J dropped 3; count of bases not matched to a gene: 14. The CDR3 is CASSPSSGGFTYTDTQYF. DNA of the CDR3: TGTGCCAGCAGTCCTTCTAGCGGGGGATTCACTTATACAGATACGCAGTATTTT.

This chain uses TRBV5-1 with TRBJ1-6; perhaps TRBD1 as D (6 bases). The V gene's germline CDR1 is SGHRS and CDR2 YFSETQ. CDR3 length: 14 residues. The ends were cut back, 0 bases at V and 8 bases at J, with 9 bases in the middle. CDR3 in DNA: TGCGCCAGCAGCTTGGGGGGGGGCGATTCACCCCTCCACTTT. This gives the protein CASSLGGGDSPLHF. Drawing the rest from reference TRBV5-1 and TRBJ1-6, the complete variable domain is KAGVTQTPRYLIKTRGQQVTLSCSPISGHRSVSWYQQTPGQGLQFLFEYFSETQRNKGNFPGRFSGRQFSNSRSEMNVSTLELGDSALYLCASSLGGGDSPLHFGNGTRLTVT.

J is TRBJ2-3 and V is TRBV5-1, with TRBD2 as a possible D gene (6 bases). Per the germline V gene, CDR1 is SGHRS and CDR2 is YFSETQ. The CDR3 is 16 amino acids. The V end was cut by 0 bases, the J end by 1 base, with 12 bases between. The CDR3 loop reads CASSLAFGSGTDTQYF. CDR3 nucleotide sequence: TGCGCCAGCAGCTTGGCATTCGGGAGTGGCACAGATACGCAGTATTTT. The full variable domain, in which reference TRBV5-1 and TRBJ2-3 provide the parts outside the CDR3, is KAGVTQTPRYLIKTRGQQVTLSCSPISGHRSVSWYQQTPGQGLQFLFEYFSETQRNKGNFPGRFSGRQFSNSRSEMNVSTLELGDSALYLCASSLAFGSGTDTQYFGPGTRLTVL.

This clone appeared once. The chain uses TRBV6-1 and TRBJ1-2; D perhaps matches TRBD1 (6 bases). Germline CDR1 MNHNS, CDR2 SASEGT. This CDR3 has 13 amino acids. Trimming took off 2 bases at V and 4 bases at J, with 8 bases between the two ends. The CDR3 DNA sequence: TGTGCCAGCAGTGAAACAGGGACCTATGGCTACACCTTC. As protein: CASSETGTYGYTF.

This clone was picked up one time. The rearrangement links TRBV6-1 to TRBJ2-3, with 9 bases that match TRBD2. The junction had 15 bases not matched to a gene; V was cut back by 2 bases and J by 3 bases. The CDR3 loop spans 19 amino acids. Germline V lookup: CDR1 MNHNS, CDR2 SASEGT. The DNA for the CDR3 is TGTGCCAGCAGTGAATTTTCTTCTCTTTTTAGCGGGGGAACAGATACGCAGTATTTT. It specifies CASSEFSSLFSGGTDTQYF.

V and J are TRBV12-5 and TRBJ2-2; no firm D call. Between the trimmed V and J ends, which lost 1 base and 4 bases, there was a span of 10 bases. The CDR3 is 15 amino acids. Germline CDR1 LGHNT, CDR2 FRNRAP. The CDR3 here is CASGLERLSTGELFF. In DNA form, the CDR3 reads TGTGCTAGTGGTTTGGAGAGACTGAGCACCGGGGAGCTGTTTTTT.

This chain connects TRBV4-3 to TRBJ2-2, with TRBD1 identical over 7 bases. This CDR3 is 15 amino acids long. The germline V gene encodes CDR1 LGHNA and CDR2 YSLEER. Trimming took 1 base from V and 8 from J; bases not matched to a gene: 7. For the CDR3, the DNA is TGCGCCAGCAGCCAAGTCGGGACAGCCCGTGGGGAGCTGTTTTTT. Protein: CASSQVGTARGELFF.

This clone has more than one count but fewer than ten. The chain is built from TRBV7-9 and TRBJ1-6; possible D gene TRBD1, 6 bases. The CDR3 length is 17 residues. V dropped 5 bases and J dropped 8 bases, with 22 bases sitting between them. Germline lookup yields CDR1 SEHNR and CDR2 FQNEAQ (reference sequence). CDR3 DNA: TGTGCCAGCAGCCCAGCCCTCAGGGGACCCTTGGATTCACCCCTCCACTTT. Amino acid sequence: CASSPALRGPLDSPLHF.

This clone turned up a few times. The chain links TRBV7-2 to TRBJ2-2; 8 bases agree with TRBD1. This CDR3 comprises 15 residues. Germline V CDR1 and CDR2: SGHTA, FQGNSA. V shed 5 bases and J 1 base; nucleotides not matched to a gene: 3. This CDR3 reads CASSGGTGNTGELFF. The DNA for the CDR3 is TGTGCCAGCAGCGGGGGGACAGGGAACACCGGGGAGCTGTTTTTT. The entire variable domain, with the rest obtained from reference TRBV7-2 and TRBJ2-2, is as follows: GAGVSQSPSNKVTEKGKDVELRCDPISGHTALYWYRQSLGQGLEFLIYFQGNSAPDKSGLPSDRFSAERTGGSVSTLTIQRTQQEDSAVYLCASSGGTGNTGELFFGEGSRLTVL.

CDR3 region: CASSLIDGTYEQYF. Here the CDR3 DNA reads TGTGCCAGCAGCTTAATCGACGGGACCTACGAGCAGTACTTC. The rearrangement uses TRBV11-1 and TRBJ2-7, with TRBD2 as a possible D gene (5 bases). The germline V and J ends were trimmed by 2 bases and 2 bases, with 10 bases remaining between them. In germline, CDR1 is SGHAT, CDR2 FQDESV (reference sequence). CDR3 length: 14 residues.

To note about this clone: The junction and the germline gene differ at one end; a read error may be behind it. The chain carries TRBV7-7 and TRBJ2-5; 10 nucleotides line up with TRBD2. Germline CDR1 SSHAT, CDR2 FNYEAQ (reference sequence). This CDR3 is 15 amino acids long. The CDR3 spells CASSPAGGRQETQYF. CDR3 sequence (DNA): TGTGCTAGCAGCCCAGCGGGGGGGCGGCAAGAGACCCAGTACTTC.

A few counts support this clone. The chain carries TRBV6-1 and TRBJ1-2; 8 nucleotides match TRBD1. Germline values: CDR1 MNHNS, CDR2 SASEGT. The V segment lost 3 bases and the J segment 4 bases; nucleotides outside the gene matches: 4. CDR3 size: 14 residues. Here the CDR3 DNA reads TGTGCCAGCAGTGACACAGGGGGAAGCTATGGCTACACCTTC. Translation: CASSDTGGSYGYTF.

This rearrangement joins TRBV7-2 to TRBJ1-6; unclear D gene. In germline, CDR1 is SGHTA, CDR2 FQGNSA. The CDR3 spans 15 residues. Trimming removed 5 bases from V and 6 bases from J, with 14 bases in between. The CDR3 here is CASSPLPGGNSPLHF. The CDR3 nucleotides read TGTGCCAGCAGCCCACTTCCGGGAGGTAATTCACCCCTCCACTTT.

The genes are TRBV2 and TRBJ1-5; 7 bases fit TRBD1. V dropped 9 bases and J dropped 4; count of bases not matched to a gene: 6. This CDR3 contains 13 residues. From germline, CDR1 is SNHLY and CDR2 FYNNEI. CDR3 sequence: CARGYRGNQPQHF. The CDR3 DNA sequence: TGTGCCAGGGGTTACAGGGGTAATCAGCCCCAGCATTTT. The full variable domain, completed using reference TRBV2 and TRBJ1-5, is EPEVTQTPSHQVTQMGQEVILRCVPISNHLYFYWYRQILGQKVEFLVSFYNNEISEKSEIFDDQFSVERPDGSNFTLKIRSTKLEDSAMYFCARGYRGNQPQHFGDGTRLSIL.

The rearrangement links TRBV5-4 to TRBJ2-5, with 9 bases lining up with TRBD2. Germline V lookup: CDR1 SGHNT, CDR2 YYREEE (reference sequence). The CDR3 spans 15 residues. V lost 2 bases and J lost 4; bases outside the gene matches: 6. Written as DNA, the CDR3 is TGTGCCAGCAGCTTTGGCGGGGGGGCTGGAGAGACCCAGTACTTC. Encoded protein: CASSFGGGAGETQYF.

Comment on this clone: One end of the junction fails to match germline, which may point to a read error. This chain links TRBV18 with TRBJ2-3; perhaps TRBD1 as D (6 bases). The CDR3 is 17 amino acids. Germline CDR1 reads KGHSH; CDR2 reads LQKENI. The CDR3 nucleotides read TGTGCCGGCTCCACCAACAGGGCAAGAGTGGGCACAGATACGCAGTATTTT. It encodes CAGSTNRARVGTDTQYF.

This clone is a singleton in its sample. The chain links TRBV6-5 to TRBJ1-4, with 7 bases aligning to TRBD1. The CDR3 is made up of 15 amino acids. Trimming took 6 bases from V and 5 from J; bases not matched to a gene: 9. The germline V gene has CDR1 MNHEY and CDR2 SVGAGI. This CDR3 reads CASSLPGQKNEKLFF. The CDR3 DNA reads as TGTGCCAGCAGCCTACCGGGACAGAAAAATGAAAAACTGTTTTTT.

The gene calls are TRBV29-1 and TRBJ1-1, with 7 bases aligning to TRBD1. J was trimmed by 2 bases and V by 5 bases; bases with no gene match: 5. The CDR3 spans 13 residues. The V gene's germline CDR1 is SQVTM and CDR2 ANQGSEA. The CDR3, as DNA: TGCAGCGTTTATAGGACAGGCAACACTGAAGCTTTCTTT. Translation: CSVYRTGNTEAFF. The full variable domain, in which reference TRBV29-1 and TRBJ1-1 provide the parts outside the CDR3, is SAVISQKPSRDICQRGTSLTIQCQVDSQVTMMFWYRQQPGQSLTLIATANQGSEATYESGFVIDKFPISRPNLTFSTLTVSNMSPEDSSIYLCSVYRTGNTEAFFGQGTRLTVV.

V is TRBV27 and J is TRBJ1-6; D is possibly TRBD1 (6 bases). Trimming took off 5 bases at V and 9 bases at J, with 20 bases between the two ends. The CDR3 consists of 16 residues. CDR1 and CDR2 from the germline V gene are MNHEY and SMNVEV (reference sequence). For the CDR3, the DNA is TGTGCCAGCAGTCCCGCACAGGGAAATCTAGGTTCACCCCTCCACTTT. It is translated as CASSPAQGNLGSPLHF.

This chain links TRBV11-2 with TRBJ1-3; maybe TRBD1 (5 bases). The CDR3 is 17 amino acids. Trimming took 5 bases from V and 0 from J, leaving 17 bases between them. Germline CDR1 is SGHAT and CDR2 is FQNNGV. The CDR3 coding sequence is TGTGCCAGCAGCCCGGGACTGAGAGCAACCTCTGGAAACACCATATATTTT. Translating it yields CASSPGLRATSGNTIYF.

The gene calls are TRBV18 and TRBJ1-1; 7 bases fit TRBD1. Trimming took 2 bases from V and 0 from J; bases not matched to a gene: 6. The CDR3 spans 16 residues. Germline V gives CDR1 KGHSH, CDR2 LQKENI. The CDR3 sequence is CASSPDREPMNTEAFF. The CDR3 region has the DNA TGTGCCAGCTCACCAGACAGGGAACCTATGAACACTGAAGCTTTCTTT.

This chain joins TRBV5-4 and TRBJ2-5; 7 nucleotides match TRBD1. Trimming took 6 bases from V and 5 from J; bases not matched to a gene: 10. This CDR3 comprises 14 residues. Germline-derived CDR1 and CDR2 are SGHNT and YYREEE (reference sequence). The CDR3 nucleotides are TGTGCCAGCACAGCCCAAGGGGGCGGCGAGACCCAGTACTTC. This codes for CASTAQGGGETQYF.

The V and J genes are TRBV10-2 and TRBJ1-4, with TRBD1 identical over 10 bases. CDR1 and CDR2 from the germline V gene are WSHSY and SAAADI. The CDR3 is 15 residues long. V lost 2 bases, J lost 7 bases, and 4 bases stayed unmatched. The CDR3 region has the DNA TGCGCCAGCAGTGAGCGGGGACAGGGGTTTGAAAAACTGTTTTTT. Amino acids: CASSERGQGFEKLFF.

This clone was found once. The genes are TRBV6-5 and TRBJ2-2; TRBD1 matches at 8 bases. The V segment lost 7 bases and the J segment 1 base; nucleotides outside the gene matches: 5. CDR1 is MNHEY, CDR2 SVGAGI, per germline. The CDR3 loop spans 15 amino acids. The CDR3 coding sequence is TGTGCCAGCACTCAAGGACAGGGGAACACCGGGGAGCTGTTTTTT. Translation gives CASTQGQGNTGELFF.

V gene TRBV11-2 combines with J gene TRBJ2-1, with 12 bases identical to TRBD2. Unmatched junction bases numbered 8, after V lost 8 bases and J lost 0 bases. The CDR3 runs to 17 residues. The germline gives CDR1 SGHAT, CDR2 FQNNGV. The CDR3 reads CASGTSSGGVSYNEQFF. The CDR3, as DNA: TGTGCCAGCGGAACTTCTAGCGGGGGGGTCTCCTACAATGAGCAGTTCTTC.

The V gene is TRBV5-5, the J gene TRBJ1-1, with a tentative D call TRBD1 (5 bases). Trimming removed 4 bases from V and 5 bases from J, with 18 bases in between. This CDR3 has 15 residues. CDR1 SGHKS and CDR2 YYEKEE come from the germline V gene (reference sequence). Here the CDR3 reads CASSGREGRKTEAFF. The CDR3 DNA follows: TGTGCCAGCAGCGGGAGGGAGGGGCGGAAAACTGAAGCTTTCTTT.